One and the same sample provided the 5 T cell receptor beta chains below, sequenced in a study of blood T cell repertoires in COVID-19. Produced via immunoSEQ multiplex PCR; TCRdb's table is partial and in-frame only. The profile shows 100,000 to 150,000 clones, 85% of them singletons. Sequencing was done on a sample of peripheral blood. Receptors originate from a man older than 75 with active or convalescent COVID-19.

The CDR3 region has the DNA TGTGCCAGTAACGAGTTTGATCAGCCCCAGCATTTT. Its protein is CASNEFDQPQHF. The chain has TRBV19 and TRBJ1-5, with D unresolved. Trimming took 7 bases from V and 5 from J, leaving 9 bases between them. The CDR3 contains 12 residues. CDR1 is LNHDA and CDR2 is SQIVND in the germline V gene (reference sequence). Full variable domain (remainder filled in from reference TRBV19 and TRBJ1-5): DGGITQSPKYLFRKEGQNVTLSCEQNLNHDAMYWYRQDPGQGLRLIYYSQIVNDFQKGDIAEGYSVSREKKESFPLTVTSAQKNPTAFYLCASNEFDQPQHFGDGTRLSIL.

The chain is built from TRBV7-3 and TRBJ2-1; 9 bases are a match to TRBD1. This CDR3 spans 16 amino acids. With V trimmed by 6 bases and J by 6 bases, 12 bases remained unmatched. Per the germline V gene, CDR1 is SGHTA and CDR2 is FQGTGA. CDR3 loop: CASRKEGDRVSNEQFF. CDR3 nucleotide sequence: TGTGCCAGCAGGAAGGAGGGGGACAGGGTCTCCAATGAGCAGTTCTTC.

The chain has TRBV4-3 and TRBJ2-2, with a possible D match to TRBD2 (6 bases). The CDR3 spans 14 residues. CDR1 is LGHNA and CDR2 is YSLEER in the germline V gene. Trimming removed 4 bases at V and 7 bases at J, with 13 bases between. The CDR3 nucleotides read TGCGCCAGCAGCCTCACTAGCTTAGGCGGGGAGCTGTTTTTT. This gives the protein CASSLTSLGGELFF.

The rearrangement uses TRBV18 and TRBJ2-7; 10 bases agree with TRBD1. Losses at the gene ends were 6 bases for V and 2 bases for J; bases not matched to a gene: 10. The CDR3 has 16 residues. Looked up from germline, CDR1 is KGHSH and CDR2 is LQKENI. The chain's CDR3 is CASSLNRDRGAYEQYF. CDR3 DNA: TGTGCCAGCTCGCTTAACAGGGACAGGGGCGCCTACGAGCAGTACTTC.

This clone is a singleton in its sample. The chain couples TRBV19 to TRBJ2-3; D is unresolved. Trimming removed 2 bases at V and 3 bases at J, with 9 bases between. Germline CDR1 is LNHDA and CDR2 is SQIVND (reference sequence). CDR3 length equals 14 residues. This CDR3 is CASSITSITDTQYF. CDR3 bases: TGTGCCAGTAGTATAACCAGTATTACAGATACGCAGTATTTT. Supplemented by reference TRBV19 and TRBJ2-3, the full variable domain reads DGGITQSPKYLFRKEGQNVTLSCEQNLNHDAMYWYRQDPGQGLRLIYYSQIVNDFQKGDIAEGYSVSREKKESFPLTVTSAQKNPTAFYLCASSITSITDTQYFGPGTRLTVL.